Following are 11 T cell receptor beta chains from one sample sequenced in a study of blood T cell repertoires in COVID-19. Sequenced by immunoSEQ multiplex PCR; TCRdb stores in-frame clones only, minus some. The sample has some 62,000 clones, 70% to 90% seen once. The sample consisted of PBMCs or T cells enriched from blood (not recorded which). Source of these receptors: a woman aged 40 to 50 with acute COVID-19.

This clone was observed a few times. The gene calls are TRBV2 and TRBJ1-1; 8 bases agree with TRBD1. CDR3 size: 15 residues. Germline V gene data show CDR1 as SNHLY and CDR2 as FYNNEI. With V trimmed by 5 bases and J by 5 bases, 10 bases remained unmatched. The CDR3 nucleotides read TGTGCCAGCAGTCAATCGACAGGGGTTGGGACTGAAGCTTTCTTT. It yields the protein CASSQSTGVGTEAFF. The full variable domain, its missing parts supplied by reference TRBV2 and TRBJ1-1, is EPEVTQTPSHQVTQMGQEVILRCVPISNHLYFYWYRQILGQKVEFLVSFYNNEISEKSEIFDDQFSVERPDGSNFTLKIRSTKLEDSAMYFCASSQSTGVGTEAFFGQGTRLTVV.

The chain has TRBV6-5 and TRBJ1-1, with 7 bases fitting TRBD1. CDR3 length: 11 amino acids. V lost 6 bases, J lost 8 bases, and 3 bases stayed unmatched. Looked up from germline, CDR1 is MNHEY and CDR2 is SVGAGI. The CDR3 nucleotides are TGTGCCAGCAGAACAGGGGTAGAAGCTTTCTTT. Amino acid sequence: CASRTGVEAFF.

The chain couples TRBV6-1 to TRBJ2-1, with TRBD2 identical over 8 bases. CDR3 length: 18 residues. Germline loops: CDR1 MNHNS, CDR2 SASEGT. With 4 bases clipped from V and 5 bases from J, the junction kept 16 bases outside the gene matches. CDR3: CASSVATVAGSPDNEQFF. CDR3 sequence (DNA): TGTGCCAGCAGTGTAGCGACGGTAGCGGGGTCCCCCGACAATGAGCAGTTCTTC.

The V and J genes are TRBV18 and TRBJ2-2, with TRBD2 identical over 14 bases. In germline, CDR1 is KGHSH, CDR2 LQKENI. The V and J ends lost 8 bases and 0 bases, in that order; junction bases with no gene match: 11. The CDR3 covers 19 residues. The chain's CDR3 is CASPPMPGLAGANTGELFF. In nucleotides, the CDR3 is TGTGCCAGCCCCCCCATGCCGGGACTAGCGGGAGCGAACACCGGGGAGCTGTTTTTT.

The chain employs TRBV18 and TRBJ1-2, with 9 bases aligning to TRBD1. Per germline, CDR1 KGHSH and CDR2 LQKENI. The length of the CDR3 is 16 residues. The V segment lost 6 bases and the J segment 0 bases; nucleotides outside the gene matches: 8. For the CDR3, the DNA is TGTGCCAGCTCCCGCGCGGGACAGGGTTCTAACTATGGCTACACCTTC. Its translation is CASSRAGQGSNYGYTF.

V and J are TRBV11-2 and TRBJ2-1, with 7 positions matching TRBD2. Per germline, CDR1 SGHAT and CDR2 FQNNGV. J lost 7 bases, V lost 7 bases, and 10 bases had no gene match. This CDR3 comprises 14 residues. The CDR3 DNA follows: TGTGCCAGCACCCGAGGGCGGGAGAGTAATGAGCAGTTCTTC. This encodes CASTRGRESNEQFF.

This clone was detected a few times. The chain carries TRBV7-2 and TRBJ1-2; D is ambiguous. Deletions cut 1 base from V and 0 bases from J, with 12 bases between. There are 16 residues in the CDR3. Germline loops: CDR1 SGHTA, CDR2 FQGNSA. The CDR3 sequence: CASSLVGRPTNYGYTF. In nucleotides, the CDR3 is TGTGCCAGCAGCTTAGTAGGCAGGCCGACTAACTATGGCTACACCTTC.

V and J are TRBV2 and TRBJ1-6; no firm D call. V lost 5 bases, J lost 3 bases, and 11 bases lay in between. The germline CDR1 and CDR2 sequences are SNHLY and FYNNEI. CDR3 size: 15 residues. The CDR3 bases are TGTGCCAGCAGTCTTCCCAGCGGCTATAATTCACCCCTCCACTTT. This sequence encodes CASSLPSGYNSPLHF.

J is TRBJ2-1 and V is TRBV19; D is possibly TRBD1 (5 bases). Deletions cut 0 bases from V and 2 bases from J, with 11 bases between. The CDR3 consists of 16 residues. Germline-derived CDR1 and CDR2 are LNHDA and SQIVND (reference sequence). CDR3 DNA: TGTGCCAGTAGTATAGATCTCCTACAGGCCTACAATGAGCAGTTCTTC. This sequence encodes CASSIDLLQAYNEQFF.

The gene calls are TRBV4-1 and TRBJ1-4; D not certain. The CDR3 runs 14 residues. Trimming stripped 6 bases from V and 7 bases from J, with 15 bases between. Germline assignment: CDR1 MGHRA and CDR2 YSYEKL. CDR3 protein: CASRGLAEGEKLFF. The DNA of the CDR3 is TGCGCCAGCAGGGGTCTGGCTGAGGGTGAAAAACTGTTTTTT.

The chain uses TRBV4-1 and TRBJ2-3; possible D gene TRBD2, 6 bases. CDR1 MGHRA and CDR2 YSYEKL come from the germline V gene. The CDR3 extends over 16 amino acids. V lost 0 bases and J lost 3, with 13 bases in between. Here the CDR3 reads CASSQDLGGNTDTQYF. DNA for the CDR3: TGCGCCAGCAGCCAAGATTTGGGCGGGAATACAGATACGCAGTATTTT.